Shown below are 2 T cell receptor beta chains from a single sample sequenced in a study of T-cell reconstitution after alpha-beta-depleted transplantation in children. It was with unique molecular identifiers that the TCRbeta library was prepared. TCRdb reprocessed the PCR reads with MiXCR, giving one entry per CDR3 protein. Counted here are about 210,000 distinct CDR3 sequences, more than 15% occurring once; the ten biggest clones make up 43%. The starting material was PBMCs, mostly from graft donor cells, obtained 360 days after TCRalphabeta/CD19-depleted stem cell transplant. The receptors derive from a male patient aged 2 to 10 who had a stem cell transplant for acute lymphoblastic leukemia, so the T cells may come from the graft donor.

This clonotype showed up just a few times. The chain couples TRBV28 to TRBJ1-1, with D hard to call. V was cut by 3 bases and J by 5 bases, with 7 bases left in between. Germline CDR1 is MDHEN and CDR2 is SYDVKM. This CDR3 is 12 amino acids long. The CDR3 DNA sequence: TGTGCCAGCAGTTTCGAGAGGACTGAAGCTTTCTTT. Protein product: CASSFERTEAFF.

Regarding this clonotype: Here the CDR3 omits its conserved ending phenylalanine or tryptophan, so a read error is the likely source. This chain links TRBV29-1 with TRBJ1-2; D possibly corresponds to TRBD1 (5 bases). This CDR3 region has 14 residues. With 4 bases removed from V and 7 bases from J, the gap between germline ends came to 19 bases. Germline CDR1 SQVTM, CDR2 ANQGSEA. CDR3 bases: TGCAGCGTTGTGACCGGGAGGCAGGGTCCTGGCTACACCTGC. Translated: CSVVTGRQGPGYTC.